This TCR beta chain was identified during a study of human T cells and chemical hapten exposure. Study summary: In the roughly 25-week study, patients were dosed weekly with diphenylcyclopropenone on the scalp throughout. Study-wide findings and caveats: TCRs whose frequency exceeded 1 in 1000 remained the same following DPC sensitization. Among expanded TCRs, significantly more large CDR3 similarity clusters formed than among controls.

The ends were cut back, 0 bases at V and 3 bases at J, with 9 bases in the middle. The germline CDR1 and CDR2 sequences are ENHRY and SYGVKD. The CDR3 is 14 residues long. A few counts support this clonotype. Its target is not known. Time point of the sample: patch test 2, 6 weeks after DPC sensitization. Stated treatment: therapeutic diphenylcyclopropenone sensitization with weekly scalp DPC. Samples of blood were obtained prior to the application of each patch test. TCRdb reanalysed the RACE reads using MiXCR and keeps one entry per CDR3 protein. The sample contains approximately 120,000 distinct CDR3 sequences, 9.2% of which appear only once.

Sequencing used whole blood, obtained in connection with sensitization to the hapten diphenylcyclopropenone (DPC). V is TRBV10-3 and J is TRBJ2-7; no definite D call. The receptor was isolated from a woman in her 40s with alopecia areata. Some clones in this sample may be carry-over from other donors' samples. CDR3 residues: CAISESAPGYEQYF. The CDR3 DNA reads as TGTGCCATCAGTGAGTCGGCGCCGGGCTACGAGCAGTACTTC.